This T cell receptor (beta chain) was documented in a study of CD8 T cells in ankylosing spondylitis (dated 2017 in TCRdb). At the level of the whole study: To find TCR variants linked to disease, the study profiled T cell receptor beta repertoires in ankylosing spondylitis patients and healthy donors. In total, the full study cohort was made up of about 99 healthy donors and 25 or so ankylosing spondylitis patients. Samples of peripheral blood were taken, and for ankylosing spondylitis patients, synovial fluid was collected as well.

The CDR3 sequence holds 15 residues, the cysteine and phenylalanine included. The only DNA kept is the CDR3, 45 bases in frame from the first base. The junction shows trimming of 4 bases on V and 4 bases on J, plus 16 bases between the germline ends. CDR1 and CDR2, per the germline V gene (reference sequence), are LGHDT and YNNKEL. Findings and caveats that apply to the study as a whole: The disease-linked clones were reported as significantly enriched in matched synovial fluid samples from ankylosing spondylitis patients. Some TCR beta motif variants had previously been reported in synovial fluid and blood of reactive arthritis patients, which suggested common disease-initiation mechanisms. A CD8+ phenotype was shown by the disease-linked clones, which were found at relatively low frequencies in peripheral blood. A TCR beta motif of several highly homologous amino acid variants appeared characteristic of blood from ankylosing spondylitis patients.

For this clonotype: Its antigen is not yet known. The record has no base qualities; no much larger clone is one base away.

Sequencing instrument: Illumina HiSeq 2500. TCR beta libraries were prepared by quantitative 5'-RACE with molecular barcodes. In the authors' own workflow: Disease-linked TCR variants were identified with a new computational method built on a probabilistic model of VDJ rearrangement. TCRdb trimmed public reads at Q25 via fastp, called clones via MiXCR and kept in-frame beta chains. Rows with one shared CDR3 protein collapse into an entry with the most common genes and DNA. These V and J calls derive from TCRdb rather than the authors' analysis. This sample is represented by roughly 470,000 distinct CDR3 sequences; about 24% of them were singletons. The ten largest clones add up to over 0.8% of the sample.

This sequence originates from a male donor with ankylosing spondylitis. The source material was blood, either unsorted or a sorted T cell fraction (not recorded which). Recombination connected TRBV3-1 to TRBJ1-1; TRBD1 could be the D gene, as 5 bases match. The DNA reads as follows: TGTGCCAGCAGCCCCCGACTCAGGGAGGCCACTGAAGCTTTCTTT. This sequence encodes CASSPRLREATEAFF.